Presented here are 3 T cell receptor beta chains from one specimen sequenced in a study of blood T cell repertoires in COVID-19. Method: immunoSEQ multiplex PCR; TCRdb's copy keeps in-frame clones and lacks some. The top ten clones hold around 0.72% of a sample with about 210,000 clones, about 88% of them seen once. What was sequenced was peripheral blood. Receptor source: a man aged 35 to 55 with acute or convalescent COVID-19.

This rearrangement joins TRBV7-9 to TRBJ1-4; D is uncertain. The CDR3 covers 12 residues. Germline V lookup: CDR1 SEHNR, CDR2 FQNEAQ (reference sequence). V was cut by 1 base and J by 12 bases, with 9 bases left in between. The CDR3: CASSLEPEELFF. The CDR3 nucleotides are TGTGCCAGCAGCTTAGAACCCGAGGAACTGTTTTTT.

The chain combines TRBV18 with TRBJ2-5, with 10 bases that match TRBD2. The CDR3 sequence is 14 residues long. With 4 bases clipped from V and 4 bases from J, the junction kept 3 bases outside the gene matches. Germline-derived CDR1 and CDR2 are KGHSH and LQKENI. Here the CDR3 reads CASSLSSGRETQYF. CDR3 DNA: TGTGCCAGCTCACTTTCTAGCGGGAGAGAGACCCAGTACTTC. Drawing the rest from reference TRBV18 and TRBJ2-5, the complete variable domain is NAGVMQNPRHLVRRRGQEARLRCSPMKGHSHVYWYRQLPEEGLKFMVYLQKENIIDESGMPKERFSAEFPKEGPSILRIQQVVRGDSAAYFCASSLSSGRETQYFGPGTRLLVL.

V and J are TRBV13 and TRBJ2-7; D is possibly TRBD1 (5 bases). V dropped 1 base and J dropped 0 bases, with 10 bases sitting between them. Germline V gene lookup returns CDR1 PRHDT and CDR2 FYEKMQ (reference sequence). This CDR3 has 15 residues. The CDR3 loop is CASSLARQSSYEQYF. CDR3 nucleotide sequence: TGTGCCAGCAGCTTAGCCCGACAGAGCTCCTACGAGCAGTACTTC.